The 30 T cell receptor beta chains below all came from one sample that was sequenced in a study of blood T cell repertoires in COVID-19. TCRdb's table, derived via immunoSEQ multiplex PCR, lists solely in-frame clones and lacks some. This table holds some 50,000 clones, roughly nine tenths found once. The sequencing input was peripheral blood. These receptors all stem from a man in his 70s with active COVID-19.

The rearrangement links TRBV10-3 to TRBJ1-3; the D is unclear. This CDR3 region has 17 residues. The V end was cut by 0 bases, the J end by 0 bases, with 12 bases between. The germline V gene has CDR1 ENHRY and CDR2 SYGVKD. The CDR3 bases are TGTGCCATCAGTGAGTCAGCGGCCGCTAGCTCTGGAAACACCATATATTTT. Its translation: CAISESAAASSGNTIYF.

V usage is TRBV5-1 and J usage is TRBJ1-4; 7 bases are a match to TRBD1. CDR3 length: 16 residues. The V segment lost 4 bases and the J segment 14 bases; nucleotides outside the gene matches: 20. The germline gives CDR1 SGHRS, CDR2 YFSETQ. The CDR3 bases are TGCGCCAGCAGCCCTCCCTCAGGGGGACCAGGCACGCGGCTGTTTTTT. Residues: CASSPPSGGPGTRLFF.

This chain links TRBV7-2 with TRBJ1-2; D gene ambiguous. CDR1 and CDR2 (germline): SGHTA, FQGNSA. With 1 base removed from V and 4 bases from J, the gap between germline ends came to 4 bases. The CDR3 consists of 12 residues. This CDR3 is CASSLVLYGYTF. The CDR3, as DNA: TGTGCCAGCAGCTTAGTCCTCTATGGCTACACCTTC.

The chain couples TRBV19 to TRBJ1-6; 10 bases are a match to TRBD1. The CDR3 runs to 16 residues. V was pared by 8 bases and J by 6 bases, with 10 bases of the junction left unmatched. Looked up from germline, CDR1 is LNHDA and CDR2 is SQIVND (reference sequence). The CDR3 region has the DNA TGTGCCAGTGCGGGACAGGGGAATGGGCTTAATTCACCCCTCCACTTT. Encoded protein: CASAGQGNGLNSPLHF.

The rearrangement joins TRBV27 to TRBJ1-6; 11 positions match TRBD1. In germline, CDR1 is MNHEY, CDR2 SMNVEV (reference sequence). V shed 3 bases, J shed 10 bases, and the junction held 2 bases outside the gene matches. The CDR3 has 14 amino acids. The CDR3 is CASSFGTGGSPLHF. CDR3 bases: TGTGCCAGCAGTTTTGGGACAGGGGGATCACCCCTCCACTTT.

This clone qualifies as medium-sized. The genes are TRBV6-1 and TRBJ2-7, with D maybe TRBD2 (6 bases). The CDR3 has 16 residues. With 3 bases removed from V and 0 bases from J, the gap between germline ends came to 15 bases. Per germline, CDR1 MNHNS and CDR2 SASEGT. The CDR3 bases are TGTGCCAGCAGTGACTTGGGTGGGGGGAGCTCCTACGAGCAGTACTTC. It translates to CASSDLGGGSSYEQYF.

Only one count was recorded for this clone. The V gene is TRBV27, the J gene TRBJ1-2, with 8 bases lining up with TRBD1. Per germline, CDR1 MNHEY and CDR2 SMNVEV (reference sequence). This CDR3 has 15 amino acids. J was trimmed by 4 bases and V by 2 bases; bases with no gene match: 6. The CDR3, as DNA: TGTGCCAGCAGTTTAACAGGGGGAGGGGGCTATGGCTACACCTTC. Translation: CASSLTGGGGYGYTF.

The chain is built from TRBV7-8 and TRBJ2-2, with unresolved D. The CDR3 sequence is 15 residues long. CDR1 SGHVS and CDR2 FQNEAQ come from the germline V gene. V lost 1 base to trimming and J lost 6 bases, with 12 bases between them. Written as DNA, the CDR3 is TGTGCCAGCAGCTTAGGGGCAAGCCACCCCGGGGAGCTGTTTTTT. It specifies CASSLGASHPGELFF.

The CDR3, as DNA: TGTGCCAGCAGCCAAGATACTACAGGGGGCCGTCAGTTCTTC. Translating gives CASSQDTTGGRQFF. This chain links TRBV14 with TRBJ2-1; TRBD1 agrees at 9 bases. The CDR3 runs to 14 residues. Germline CDR1 is SGHDN and CDR2 is FVKESK. Trimming cost V 0 bases and J 13 bases; bases outside gene matches: 7.

The gene calls are TRBV10-1 and TRBJ2-7; TRBD1 matches at 7 bases. Germline CDR1 is WNHNN and CDR2 is SYGVQD (reference sequence). The CDR3 spans 13 residues. V trimming: 5 bases; J trimming: 7 bases; junction bases outside the gene matches: 8. The CDR3 reads CASSSGQVGEQYF. CDR3 coding DNA: TGCGCCAGCAGTTCAGGACAGGTAGGGGAGCAGTACTTC.

J is TRBJ2-1 and V is TRBV7-6, with TRBD1 matching over 8 bases. The CDR3 sequence is 15 residues long. Unmatched junction bases numbered 1, after V lost 1 base and J lost 2 bases. Per germline, CDR1 SGHVS and CDR2 FNYEAQ. The CDR3 region has the DNA TGTGCCAGCAGCTTAGAGACAGGGGCCTACAATGAGCAGTTCTTC. This sequence encodes CASSLETGAYNEQFF.

CDR3 region: CASSPGTATGELFF. As DNA, the CDR3 is TGTGCCAGCAGCCCGGGGACAGCCACCGGGGAGCTGTTTTTT. The chain links TRBV3-1 (or the pseudogene TRBV3-2) to TRBJ2-2; TRBD1 aligns across 7 bases. The CDR3 loop spans 14 amino acids. After removal of 4 bases from V and 4 bases from J, the junction contained 3 bases not matched to a gene. The germline CDR1 and CDR2 sequences are LGHDT and YNNKEL (reference sequence).

This chain links TRBV30 with TRBJ1-5; D is unclear. This CDR3 region has 13 residues. Germline-derived CDR1 and CDR2 are GTSNPN and SVGIG (reference sequence). Trimming took off 2 bases at V and 0 bases at J, with 5 bases between the two ends. The CDR3, as DNA: TGTGCCTGGAGTTCTAATAGCAATCAGCCCCAGCATTTT. It encodes CAWSSNSNQPQHF.

The chain combines TRBV29-1 with TRBJ2-7; 9 positions agree with TRBD2. The CDR3 consists of 14 residues. Looked up from germline, CDR1 is SQVTM and CDR2 is ANQGSEA. Trimming removed 4 bases from V and 0 bases from J; junction bases left unmatched: 4. The CDR3 loop reads CSVVVAGVSYEQYF. CDR3 coding DNA: TGCAGCGTTGTGGTAGCGGGGGTCTCCTACGAGCAGTACTTC.

This chain joins TRBV3-1 (or the pseudogene TRBV3-2) and TRBJ2-5; TRBD2 agrees at 8 bases. V was clipped by 7 bases and J by 3 bases; unmatched bases: 10. This CDR3 contains 15 residues. Germline CDR1 LGHDT, CDR2 YNNKEL (reference sequence). The CDR3 here is CASTSSGVMEETQYF. The CDR3 region has the DNA TGTGCCAGCACTAGTAGCGGGGTAATGGAAGAGACCCAGTACTTC.

This clone was detected only a few times. The chain uses TRBV16 and TRBJ2-1, with D perhaps TRBD2 (6 bases). Germline V lookup: CDR1 KGHSY, CDR2 FQNENV. V was shortened by 4 bases and J by 10 bases, with 23 bases between the two germline ends. The CDR3 loop spans 16 amino acids. For the CDR3, the DNA is TGTGCCAGCAGCCCCCTTGCGGGGACCACAATTGGGGAGCAGTTCTTC. Translation: CASSPLAGTTIGEQFF.

V and J are TRBV19 and TRBJ1-5, with TRBD1 identical over 8 bases. Germline CDR1 is LNHDA and CDR2 is SQIVND (reference sequence). J was trimmed by 2 bases and V by 6 bases; bases with no gene match: 6. The CDR3 consists of 15 residues. The CDR3 DNA sequence: TGTGCCAGTAGCACCTTGGACAGGGGCAATCAGCCCCAGCATTTT. Translated: CASSTLDRGNQPQHF.

This rearrangement joins TRBV5-1 to TRBJ2-2; possible D gene TRBD1, 6 bases. This CDR3 is built from 13 residues. Trimming shortened V by 5 bases and J by 4 bases, and 9 bases separated the two germline ends. Germline CDR1 reads SGHRS; CDR2 reads YFSETQ. The CDR3 DNA is TGCGCCAGCAGGGGGGCAACCACCGGGGAGCTGTTTTTT. Its protein product is CASRGATTGELFF.

V and J are TRBV2 and TRBJ1-1; tentatively, D is TRBD1 (6 bases). CDR1 is SNHLY, CDR2 FYNNEI, per germline. The CDR3 has 13 residues. The V gene lost 4 bases and the J gene lost 5 bases, with 11 bases spanning the gap. For the CDR3, the DNA is TGTGCCAGCAGTGGACAGGCGAGGACTGAAGCTTTCTTT. Translation gives CASSGQARTEAFF. The variable domain in full, with the rest retrieved from reference TRBV2 and TRBJ1-1, is EPEVTQTPSHQVTQMGQEVILRCVPISNHLYFYWYRQILGQKVEFLVSFYNNEISEKSEIFDDQFSVERPDGSNFTLKIRSTKLEDSAMYFCASSGQARTEAFFGQGTRLTVV.

The chain carries TRBV28 and TRBJ2-6; D gene uncertain. Germline V CDR1 and CDR2: MDHEN, SYDVKM. The CDR3 covers 15 residues. The V gene lost 7 bases and the J gene lost 5 bases, with 15 bases spanning the gap. The CDR3 sequence is CASKPSDRWANVLTF. The DNA for the CDR3 is TGTGCCAGCAAACCTTCAGATCGCTGGGCCAACGTCCTGACTTTC.

The chain is built from TRBV3-1 (or the pseudogene TRBV3-2) and TRBJ1-4; TRBD1 agrees at 10 bases. Germline V gives CDR1 LGHDT, CDR2 YNNKEL (reference sequence). The CDR3 sequence is 17 residues long. The V and J ends lost 5 bases and 0 bases, in that order; junction bases with no gene match: 6. The CDR3: CASSYGTGDATNEKLFF. The DNA for the CDR3 is TGTGCCAGCAGCTACGGGACAGGGGATGCAACTAATGAAAAACTGTTTTTT.

The V and J genes are TRBV14 and TRBJ2-7; TRBD1 aligns across 10 bases. The CDR3 is 13 amino acids. V lost 6 bases and J lost 1; bases outside the gene matches: 0. Looked up from germline, CDR1 is SGHDN and CDR2 is FVKESK. The CDR3 loop reads CASRGQGSYEQYF. CDR3 bases: TGTGCCAGCAGGGGACAGGGGTCCTACGAGCAGTACTTC.

The chain combines TRBV24-1 with TRBJ1-4, with TRBD1 identical over 7 bases. This CDR3 has 16 amino acids. V lost 7 bases and J lost 8; bases outside the gene matches: 15. The germline V gene encodes CDR1 KGHDR and CDR2 SFDVKD. The CDR3 DNA sequence: TGTGCCACCAGGGAAGGAGGGACAGCTGGGAGGGAAAAACTGTTTTTT. Translation: CATREGGTAGREKLFF.

The J gene is TRBJ1-3, the V gene TRBV3-1 (or the pseudogene TRBV3-2), with D perhaps TRBD1 (6 bases). This CDR3 contains 13 residues. From germline, CDR1 is LGHDT and CDR2 YNNKEL (reference sequence). Deletions cut 6 bases from V and 5 bases from J, with 11 bases between. In DNA form, the CDR3 reads TGTGCCAGCAGTGGGGGGGCAAGAAACACCATATATTTT. The encoded protein is CASSGGARNTIYF.

This clone came up once. CDR3: CASSDVEGGLYNEQFF. In DNA, the CDR3 is TGTGCCAGCAGTGATGTGGAGGGGGGGCTCTACAATGAGCAGTTCTTC. This chain connects TRBV6-1 to TRBJ2-1; weak D call: TRBD2 (7 bases). The CDR3 spans 16 residues. V was shortened by 3 bases and J by 3 bases, with 15 bases between the two germline ends. Looked up from germline, CDR1 is MNHNS and CDR2 is SASEGT.

This chain uses TRBV3-1 (or the pseudogene TRBV3-2) with TRBJ2-1; TRBD2 matches 9 bases. CDR1 is LGHDT and CDR2 is YNNKEL in the germline V gene (reference sequence). Trimming cost V 1 base and J 4 bases; bases outside gene matches: 5. CDR3 length equals 16 residues. For the CDR3, the DNA is TGTGCCAGCAGCCAAGGCGCGGGGGGGCGATACAATGAGCAGTTCTTC. Its translation: CASSQGAGGRYNEQFF.

The V call is TRBV6-6, the J call TRBJ2-5; TRBD2 matches 12 bases. The V and J ends lost 5 bases and 1 base, in that order; junction bases with no gene match: 5. The V gene's germline CDR1 is MNHNY and CDR2 SVGAGI (reference sequence). The CDR3 has 16 amino acids. The CDR3 nucleotides read TGTGCCAGCAGTAAGGGACTAGCGGGTGTCCAAGAGACCCAGTACTTC. Protein: CASSKGLAGVQETQYF.

This rearrangement joins TRBV5-4 to TRBJ1-1, with 8 bases that match TRBD1. Germline values: CDR1 SGHNT, CDR2 YYREEE (reference sequence). This CDR3 region has 17 residues. Losses at the gene ends were 2 bases for V and 4 bases for J; bases not matched to a gene: 13. CDR3 sequence (DNA): TGTGCCAGCAGCTTCGTAGGACAGGGAGGCCTGAGCACTGAAGCTTTCTTT. Protein: CASSFVGQGGLSTEAFF.

The rearrangement uses TRBV5-5 and TRBJ1-5, with TRBD1 matching 10 bases. V shed 4 bases, J shed 8 bases, and the junction held 9 bases outside the gene matches. Germline CDR1 reads SGHKS; CDR2 reads YYEKEE (reference sequence). There are 15 residues in the CDR3. Written as DNA, the CDR3 is TGTGCCAGCAGCGGAGGGACAGGGGTTGTGGAGCCCCAGCATTTT. Its translation is CASSGGTGVVEPQHF.

This chain uses TRBV24-1 with TRBJ1-2; 7 bases map to TRBD1. CDR3 size: 16 residues. Germline CDR1 is KGHDR and CDR2 is SFDVKD. V gave up 2 bases and J gave up 1 base; unmatched junction bases: 6. CDR3 protein: CATSDSGTAFNYGYTF. CDR3 sequence (DNA): TGTGCCACCAGTGATTCCGGGACAGCTTTTAACTATGGCTACACCTTC.